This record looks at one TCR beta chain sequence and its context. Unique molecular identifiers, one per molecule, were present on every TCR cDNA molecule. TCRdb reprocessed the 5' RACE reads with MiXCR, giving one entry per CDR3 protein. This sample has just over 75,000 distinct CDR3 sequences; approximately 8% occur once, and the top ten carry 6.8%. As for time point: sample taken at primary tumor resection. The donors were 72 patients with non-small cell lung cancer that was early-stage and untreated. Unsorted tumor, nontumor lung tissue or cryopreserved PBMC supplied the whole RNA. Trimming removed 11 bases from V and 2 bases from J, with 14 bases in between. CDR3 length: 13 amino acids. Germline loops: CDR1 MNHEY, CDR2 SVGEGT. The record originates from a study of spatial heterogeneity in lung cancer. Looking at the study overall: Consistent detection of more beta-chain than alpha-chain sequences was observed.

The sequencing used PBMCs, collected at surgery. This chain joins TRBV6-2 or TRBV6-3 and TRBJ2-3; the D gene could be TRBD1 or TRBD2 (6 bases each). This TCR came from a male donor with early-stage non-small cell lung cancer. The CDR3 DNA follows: TGTGCCTCGCGGCGGGACAACACAGATACGCAGTATTTT. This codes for CASRRDNTDTQYF.